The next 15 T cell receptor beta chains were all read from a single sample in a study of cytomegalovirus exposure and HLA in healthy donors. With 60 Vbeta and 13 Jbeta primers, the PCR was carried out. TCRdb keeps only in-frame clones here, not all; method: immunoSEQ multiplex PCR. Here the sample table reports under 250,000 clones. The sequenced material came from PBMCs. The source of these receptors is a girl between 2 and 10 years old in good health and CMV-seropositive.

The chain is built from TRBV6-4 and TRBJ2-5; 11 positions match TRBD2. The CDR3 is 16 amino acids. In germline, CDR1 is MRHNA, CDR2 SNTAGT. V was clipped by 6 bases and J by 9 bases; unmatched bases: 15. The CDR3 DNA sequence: TGTGCCAGCAGCGCCCGACTAGCGGGGACCTTGGTGGCCCAGTACTTC. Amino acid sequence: CASSARLAGTLVAQYF.

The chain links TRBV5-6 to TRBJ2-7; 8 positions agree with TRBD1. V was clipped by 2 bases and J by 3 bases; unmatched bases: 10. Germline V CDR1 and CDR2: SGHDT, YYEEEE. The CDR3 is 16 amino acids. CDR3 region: CASSFQGASAYYEQYF. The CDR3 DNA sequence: TGTGCCAGCAGCTTCCAGGGGGCTAGCGCCTACTACGAGCAGTACTTC.

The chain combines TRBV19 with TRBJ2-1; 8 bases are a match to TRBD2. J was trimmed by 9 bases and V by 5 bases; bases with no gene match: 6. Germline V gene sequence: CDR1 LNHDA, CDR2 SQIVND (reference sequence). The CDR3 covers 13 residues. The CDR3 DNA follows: TGTGCCAGTAGTCCTGGACTAGCTGGTGAGCAGTTCTTC. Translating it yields CASSPGLAGEQFF.

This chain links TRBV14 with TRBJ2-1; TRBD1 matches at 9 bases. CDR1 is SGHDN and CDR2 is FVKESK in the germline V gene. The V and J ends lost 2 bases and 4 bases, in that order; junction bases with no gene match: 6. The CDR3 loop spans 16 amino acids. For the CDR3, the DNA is TGTGCCAGCAGCCAACCGGGACAGGGAGGGTACAATGAGCAGTTCTTC. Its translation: CASSQPGQGGYNEQFF.

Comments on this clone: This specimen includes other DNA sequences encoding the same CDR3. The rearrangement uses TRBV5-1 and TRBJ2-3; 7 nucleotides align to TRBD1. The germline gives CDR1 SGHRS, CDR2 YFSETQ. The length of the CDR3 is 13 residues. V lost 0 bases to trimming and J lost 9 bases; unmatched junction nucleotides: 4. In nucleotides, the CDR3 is TGCGCCAGCAGCTTGGGGTCAGGGGGAACGCAGTATTTT. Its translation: CASSLGSGGTQYF.

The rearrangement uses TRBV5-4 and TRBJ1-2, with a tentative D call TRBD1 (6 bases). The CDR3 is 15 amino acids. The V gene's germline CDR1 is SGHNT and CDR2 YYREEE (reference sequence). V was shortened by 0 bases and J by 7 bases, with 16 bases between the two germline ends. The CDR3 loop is CASSLEGGLGAGYTF. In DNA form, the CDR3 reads TGTGCCAGCAGCTTGGAGGGGGGGCTCGGGGCTGGCTACACCTTC.

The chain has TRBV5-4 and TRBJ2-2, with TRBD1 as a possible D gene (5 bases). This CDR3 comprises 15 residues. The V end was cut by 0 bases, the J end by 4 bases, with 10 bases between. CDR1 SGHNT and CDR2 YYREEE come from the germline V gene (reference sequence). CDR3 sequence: CASSLGGSGTGELFF. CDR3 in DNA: TGTGCCAGCAGCTTGGGGGGCAGTGGCACCGGGGAGCTGTTTTTT.

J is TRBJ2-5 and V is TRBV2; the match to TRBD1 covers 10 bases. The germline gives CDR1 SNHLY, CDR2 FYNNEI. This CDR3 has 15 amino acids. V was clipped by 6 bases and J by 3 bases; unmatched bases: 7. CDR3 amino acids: CASREGQGREETQYF. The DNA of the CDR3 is TGTGCCAGCAGGGAGGGACAGGGGAGGGAAGAGACCCAGTACTTC.

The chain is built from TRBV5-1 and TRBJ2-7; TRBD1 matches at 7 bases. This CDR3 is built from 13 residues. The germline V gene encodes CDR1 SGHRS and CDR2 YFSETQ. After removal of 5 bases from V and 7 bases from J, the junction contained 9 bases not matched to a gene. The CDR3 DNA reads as TGCGCCAGCAGTTCGCCGGGACAGAGAGAGCAGTACTTC. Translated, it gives CASSSPGQREQYF.

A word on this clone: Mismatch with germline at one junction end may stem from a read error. The DNA for the CDR3 is TGTGCCAGTAGTATACGGACAGGGATAATGAACTCTGAAGCTTTCTTT. Its protein product is CASSIRTGIMNSEAFF. This chain links TRBV19 with TRBJ1-1; TRBD1 matches 8 bases. The germline CDR1 and CDR2 sequences are LNHDA and SQIVND (reference sequence). The CDR3 contains 16 residues.

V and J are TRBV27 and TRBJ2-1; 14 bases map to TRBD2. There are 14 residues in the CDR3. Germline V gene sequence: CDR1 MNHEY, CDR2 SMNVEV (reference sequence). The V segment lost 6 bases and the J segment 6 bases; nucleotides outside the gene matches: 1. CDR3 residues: CASSGTSGSNEQFF. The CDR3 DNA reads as TGTGCCAGCAGCGGGACTAGCGGGAGCAATGAGCAGTTCTTC.

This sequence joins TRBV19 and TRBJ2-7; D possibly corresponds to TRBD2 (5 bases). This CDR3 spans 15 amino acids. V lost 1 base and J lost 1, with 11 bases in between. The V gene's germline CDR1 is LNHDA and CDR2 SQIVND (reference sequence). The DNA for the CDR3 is TGTGCCAGTAGTATAGGCCAGCGGCGTTCCTACGAGCAGTACTTC. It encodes CASSIGQRRSYEQYF.

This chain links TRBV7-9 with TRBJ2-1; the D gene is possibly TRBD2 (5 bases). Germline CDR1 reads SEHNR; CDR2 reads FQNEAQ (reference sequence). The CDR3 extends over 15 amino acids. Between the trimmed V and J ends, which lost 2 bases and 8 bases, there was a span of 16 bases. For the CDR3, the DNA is TGTGCCAGCAGCTTACCCCAGGACTCCCAGTATGAGCAGTTCTTC. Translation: CASSLPQDSQYEQFF.

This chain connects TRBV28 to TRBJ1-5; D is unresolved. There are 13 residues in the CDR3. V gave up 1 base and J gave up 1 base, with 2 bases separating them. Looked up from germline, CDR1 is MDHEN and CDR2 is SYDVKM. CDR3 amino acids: CASSLSSNQPQHF. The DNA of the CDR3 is TGTGCCAGCAGTTTATCGAGCAATCAGCCCCAGCATTTT.

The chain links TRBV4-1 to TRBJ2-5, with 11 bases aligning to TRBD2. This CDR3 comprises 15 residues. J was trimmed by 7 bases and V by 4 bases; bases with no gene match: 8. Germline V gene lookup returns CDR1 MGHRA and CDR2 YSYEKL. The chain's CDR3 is CASSLILAGEGTQYF. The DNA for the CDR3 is TGCGCCAGCAGCCTCATACTAGCGGGAGAGGGGACCCAGTACTTC.